This TCR beta chain was obtained from a study of blood T cell repertoires in COVID-19 (dated by TCRdb to 2018 to 2021). Notes on the research overall: Samples from collaborators originated in the United States, Italy and Spain and spanned both the acute and convalescent phases of COVID-19. The prospective study material was composed of cDNA or gDNA derived from T cells, B-cell-depleted T cells, or PBMCs. The dataset comprised deeply sampled blood TCRbeta repertoires from subjects exposed to, actively infected with, or recovered from COVID-19. The repertoires were released in a freely available public database meant as a resource for research on the immune response to SARS-CoV-2. The samples were drawn from the first 160 participants of the ongoing ImmuneRACE study and from over a thousand subjects provided by 6 global collaborators. Sample metadata almost always included a de-identified subject ID, COVID-19 status, age in years and sex. Where available, HLA class I and class II types were obtained from metadata supplied by the sample provider rather than from assay-based typing.

CDR1 is given as MNHEY and CDR2 as SVGAGI, both from the germline V gene. There are 15 amino acids in the CDR3, from cysteine to phenylalanine inclusive. Only CDR3 DNA is held: 45 bases, read in frame from base 1. V and J are trimmed by 5 bases and 2 bases, and the gene matches miss 7 bases of the junction. For this clone: What this receptor recognizes is not known. No clone much larger than this one lies a single base away; base qualities are absent.

TCRbeta CDR3 regions were amplified from genomic DNA by means of the immunoSEQ Assay, a bias-controlled multiplex PCR. Regarding the original processing steps: Within the assay, amplification of reference gene primers was used to estimate how many nucleated cells each sample contained. To quantify the absolute abundance of each unique TCRbeta CDR3 rearrangement, sequence reads were collapsed and filtered. For each sample, productive Simpson clonality was calculated by taking the square root of Simpson's diversity index across productive rearrangements. The clones in this table, taken by TCRdb from immuneACCESS, are in-frame only. Not every clone is retained; where verified, under half of the shortfall comes from an unresolved V gene, and the cause of the rest is unknown. The V and J calls and clone size were taken over from that table, and D and trimming were inferred from the DNA. The sample records some 210,000 clones, roughly 87% of which are singletons. The top ten hold over 9% of the sample.

In the prospective study, participants were about 18 to 90 years old, resided in about two dozen geographic areas of the United States, and were enrolled through a virtual design. In the prospective study, cohorts were assigned on the basis of participant-reported clinical history obtained from a screening survey and a study questionnaire. Mobile phlebotomists in the prospective study collected whole blood, serum and a nasopharyngeal or oropharyngeal swab from every participant. Additional blood draws and questionnaires over an approximately two-month period could optionally be provided by prospective study participants. Prospective study blood samples were shipped either frozen or at room temperature before DNA extraction. General findings and caveats noted by the study authors: How much clinical and demographic metadata was included differed by source and by participant, and the metadata was provided uncurated.

Sequenced sample: PBMCs or T cells enriched from blood (not recorded which). The receptor comes from a man aged 18 to 29 with acute COVID-19. The V and J genes are TRBV6-5 and TRBJ2-5; TRBD1 lines up with 8 middle nucleotides. The encoded CDR3 is CASSPSGQGQETQYF. The DNA is TGTGCCAGCAGTCCCTCCGGACAGGGACAAGAGACCCAGTACTTC.